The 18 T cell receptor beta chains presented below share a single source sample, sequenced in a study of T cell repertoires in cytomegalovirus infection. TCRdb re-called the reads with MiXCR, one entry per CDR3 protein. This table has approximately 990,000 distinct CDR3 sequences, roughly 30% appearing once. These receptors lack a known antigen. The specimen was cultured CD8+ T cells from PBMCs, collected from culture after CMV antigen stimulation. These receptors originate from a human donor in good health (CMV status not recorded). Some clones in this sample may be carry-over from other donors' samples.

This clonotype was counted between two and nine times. As DNA, the CDR3 is TGTGCCAGCAGCTTACGGGACATAGTAGATATGAACACTGAAGCTTTCTTT. Amino acids: CASSLRDIVDMNTEAFF. V usage is TRBV7-6 and J usage is TRBJ1-1; weak D call: TRBD1 (6 bases). Germline lookup yields CDR1 SGHVS and CDR2 FNYEAQ. CDR3 size: 17 residues. Trimming cost V 2 bases and J 0 bases, with 16 bases left between them.

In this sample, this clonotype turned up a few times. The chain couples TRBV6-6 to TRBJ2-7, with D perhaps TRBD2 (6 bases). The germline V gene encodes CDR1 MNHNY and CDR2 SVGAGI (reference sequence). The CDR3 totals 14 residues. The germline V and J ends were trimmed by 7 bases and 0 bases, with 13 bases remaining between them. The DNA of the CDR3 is TGTGCCAGCACCATTGGAGGGTACTCCTACGAGCAGTACTTC. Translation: CASTIGGYSYEQYF.

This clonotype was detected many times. CDR3 DNA: TGTGCCAGCAGCCCCGGGACTAGCCGCTCAAATGAGCAGTTCTTC. Residues: CASSPGTSRSNEQFF. V gene TRBV7-2 combines with J gene TRBJ2-1, with 9 positions matching TRBD2. Germline lookup yields CDR1 SGHTA and CDR2 FQGNSA. This CDR3 is built from 15 residues. V lost 5 bases and J lost 7; bases outside the gene matches: 9. The full variable domain, in which reference TRBV7-2 and TRBJ2-1 provide the parts outside the CDR3, is GAGVSQSPSNKVTEKGKDVELRCDPISGHTALYWYRQSLGQGLEFLIYFQGNSAPDKSGLPSDRFSAERTGGSVSTLTIQRTQQEDSAVYLCASSPGTSRSNEQFFGPGTRLTVL.

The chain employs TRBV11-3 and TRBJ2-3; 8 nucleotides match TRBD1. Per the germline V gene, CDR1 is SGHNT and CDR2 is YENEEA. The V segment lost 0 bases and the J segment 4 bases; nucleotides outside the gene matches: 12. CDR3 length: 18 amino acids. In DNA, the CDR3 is TGTGCCAGCAGCTTAGATGGCCTAGCAGGGGGCATGGCAGATACGCAGTATTTT. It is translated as CASSLDGLAGGMADTQYF.

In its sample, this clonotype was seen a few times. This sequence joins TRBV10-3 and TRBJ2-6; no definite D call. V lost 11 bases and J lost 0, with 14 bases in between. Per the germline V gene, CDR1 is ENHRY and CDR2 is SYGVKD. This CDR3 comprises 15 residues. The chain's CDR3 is CASQWTVSGANVLTF. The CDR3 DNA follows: TGTGCCTCACAGTGGACCGTCTCTGGGGCCAACGTCCTGACTTTC.

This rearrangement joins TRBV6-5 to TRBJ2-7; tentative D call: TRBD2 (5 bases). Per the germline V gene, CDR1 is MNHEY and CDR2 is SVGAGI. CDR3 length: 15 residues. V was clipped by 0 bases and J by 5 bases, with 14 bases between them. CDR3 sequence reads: CASSYSSLAEDEQYF. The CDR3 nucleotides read TGTGCCAGCAGTTACTCGAGCCTAGCTGAGGACGAGCAGTACTTC.

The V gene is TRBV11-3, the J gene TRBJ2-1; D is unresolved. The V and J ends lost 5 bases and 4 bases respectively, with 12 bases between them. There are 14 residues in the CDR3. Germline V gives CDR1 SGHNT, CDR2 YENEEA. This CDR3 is CASSPQNSYNEQFF. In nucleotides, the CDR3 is TGTGCCAGCAGCCCCCAAAATTCATACAATGAGCAGTTCTTC.

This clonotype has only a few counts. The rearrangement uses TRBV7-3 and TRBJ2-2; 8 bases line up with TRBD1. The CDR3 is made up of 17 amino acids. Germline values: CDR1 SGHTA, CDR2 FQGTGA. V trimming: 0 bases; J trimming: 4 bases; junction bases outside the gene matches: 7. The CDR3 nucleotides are TGTGCCAGCAGCTTAACGGTCGGACAGGGAATCACCGGGGAGCTGTTTTTT. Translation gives CASSLTVGQGITGELFF.

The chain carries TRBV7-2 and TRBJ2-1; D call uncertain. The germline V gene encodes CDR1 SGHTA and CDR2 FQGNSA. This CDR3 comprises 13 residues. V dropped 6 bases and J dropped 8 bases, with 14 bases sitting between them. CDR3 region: CASRGSGRDEQFF. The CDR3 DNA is TGTGCCAGCAGGGGTTCCGGACGTGATGAGCAGTTCTTC. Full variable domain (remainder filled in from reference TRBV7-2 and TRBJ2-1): GAGVSQSPSNKVTEKGKDVELRCDPISGHTALYWYRQSLGQGLEFLIYFQGNSAPDKSGLPSDRFSAERTGGSVSTLTIQRTQQEDSAVYLCASRGSGRDEQFFGPGTRLTVL.

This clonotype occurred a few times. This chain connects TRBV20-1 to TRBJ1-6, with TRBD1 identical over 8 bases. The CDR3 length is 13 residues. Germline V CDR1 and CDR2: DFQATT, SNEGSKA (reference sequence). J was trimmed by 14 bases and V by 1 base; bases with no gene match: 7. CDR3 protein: CSARGGTGRSLHF. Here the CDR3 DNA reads TGCAGTGCTAGAGGAGGGACAGGCCGATCCCTCCACTTT.

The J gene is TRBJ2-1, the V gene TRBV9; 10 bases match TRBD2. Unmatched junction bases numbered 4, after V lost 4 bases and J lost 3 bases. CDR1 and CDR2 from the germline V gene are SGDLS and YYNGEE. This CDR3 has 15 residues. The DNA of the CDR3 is TGTGCCAGCAGCACTAGCGGGGCTAACTACAATGAGCAGTTCTTC. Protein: CASSTSGANYNEQFF.

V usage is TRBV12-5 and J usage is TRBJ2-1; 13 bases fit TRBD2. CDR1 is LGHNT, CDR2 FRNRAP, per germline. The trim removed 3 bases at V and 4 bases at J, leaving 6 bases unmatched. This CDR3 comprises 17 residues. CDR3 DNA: TGTGCTAGTGGTTTCCTGACTAGCGGGGGGACATACAATGAGCAGTTCTTC. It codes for CASGFLTSGGTYNEQFF. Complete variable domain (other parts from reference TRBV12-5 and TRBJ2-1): DARVTQTPRHKVTEMGQEVTMRCQPILGHNTVFWYRQTMMQGLELLAYFRNRAPLDDSGMPKDRFSAEMPDATLATLKIQPSEPRDSAVYFCASGFLTSGGTYNEQFFGPGTRLTVL.

CDR3 in DNA: TGTGCCAGCAGCTTAGGTGTTGGGACCCAGGGAGATGGCTACACCTTC. Protein: CASSLGVGTQGDGYTF. This chain uses TRBV7-6 with TRBJ1-2, with a weak D call TRBD1 (5 bases). The CDR3 extends over 16 amino acids. In germline, CDR1 is SGHVS, CDR2 FNYEAQ. The germline V and J ends were trimmed by 1 base and 6 bases, with 18 bases remaining between them.

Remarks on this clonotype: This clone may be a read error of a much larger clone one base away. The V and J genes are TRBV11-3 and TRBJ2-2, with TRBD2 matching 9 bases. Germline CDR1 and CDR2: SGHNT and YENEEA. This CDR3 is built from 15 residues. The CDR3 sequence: CVSSPTSGNTGELFF. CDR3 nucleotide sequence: TGTGTCAGCAGCCCGACTAGCGGGAACACCGGGGAGCTGTTTTTT.

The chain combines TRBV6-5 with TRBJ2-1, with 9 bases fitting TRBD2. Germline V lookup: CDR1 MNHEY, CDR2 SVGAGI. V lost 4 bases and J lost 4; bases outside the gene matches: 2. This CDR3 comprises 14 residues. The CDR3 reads CASSFAGGYNEQFF. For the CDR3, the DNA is TGTGCCAGCAGTTTTGCGGGGGGGTACAATGAGCAGTTCTTC.

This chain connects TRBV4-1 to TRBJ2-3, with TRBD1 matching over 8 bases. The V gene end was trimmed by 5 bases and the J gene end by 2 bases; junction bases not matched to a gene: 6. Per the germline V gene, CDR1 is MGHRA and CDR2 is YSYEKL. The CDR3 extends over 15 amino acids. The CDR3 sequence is CASSEWTGFTDTQYF. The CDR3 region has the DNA TGCGCCAGCAGCGAATGGACAGGGTTCACAGATACGCAGTATTTT.

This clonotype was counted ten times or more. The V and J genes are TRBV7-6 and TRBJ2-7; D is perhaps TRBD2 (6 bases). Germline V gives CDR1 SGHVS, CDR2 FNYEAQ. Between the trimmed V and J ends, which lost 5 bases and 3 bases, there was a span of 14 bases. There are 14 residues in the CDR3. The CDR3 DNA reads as TGTGCCAGCAGCCTCGGGGGAGGAGGCTACGAGCAGTACTTC. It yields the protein CASSLGGGGYEQYF.

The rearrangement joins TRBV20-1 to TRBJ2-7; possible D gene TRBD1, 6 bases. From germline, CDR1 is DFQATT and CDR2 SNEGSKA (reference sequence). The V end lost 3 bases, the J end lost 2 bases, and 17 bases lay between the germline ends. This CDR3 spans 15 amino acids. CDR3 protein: CSASHSQGPTYEQYV. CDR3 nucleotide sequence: TGCAGTGCTAGCCATTCTCAGGGGCCCACCTACGAGCAGTACGTC.